The next 24 T cell receptor beta chains were all read from a single sample in a study of blood T cell repertoires in COVID-19. The method was immunoSEQ multiplex PCR; TCRdb's version includes in-frame clones alone and lacks a portion of them. The sample carries 250,000 to 300,000 clones, approximately 90% recorded once. Source material: peripheral blood. The source is a woman in her sixties or seventies with acute or convalescent COVID-19.

The chain combines TRBV7-9 with TRBJ2-5, with TRBD2 identical over 14 bases. Trimming removed 1 base from V and 5 bases from J; junction bases left unmatched: 6. This CDR3 is 17 amino acids long. CDR1 is SEHNR, CDR2 FQNEAQ, per germline (reference sequence). For the CDR3, the DNA is TGTGCCAGCAGCTTAGATATCTGGACTAGCGGGAGGGAGACCCAGTACTTC. Amino acid sequence: CASSLDIWTSGRETQYF.

There are a few counts of this clone. DNA for the CDR3: TGTGCCAGCAGCTTAGACATCCGGGACAACTTATTGGATACGCAGTATTTT. This gives the protein CASSLDIRDNLLDTQYF. This rearrangement joins TRBV7-2 to TRBJ2-3, with D maybe TRBD1 (6 bases). Germline loops: CDR1 SGHTA, CDR2 FQGNSA. CDR3 length equals 17 residues. V was shortened by 1 base and J by 6 bases, with 20 bases between the two germline ends.

In nucleotides, the CDR3 is TGTGCCAGCAAAACGACAGGGAGTAATTCACCCCTCCACTTT. This translates into CASKTTGSNSPLHF. The chain joins TRBV27 to TRBJ1-6; 7 bases line up with TRBD1. This CDR3 has 14 residues. V gave up 7 bases and J gave up 6 bases; unmatched junction bases: 6. Germline values: CDR1 MNHEY, CDR2 SMNVEV (reference sequence).

Concerning this clone: At the DNA level, this CDR3 is encoded by other sequences in the same sample as well. This chain links TRBV11-2 with TRBJ2-7; possibly TRBD1 for D (5 bases). Trimming shortened V by 5 bases and J by 2 bases, and 13 bases separated the two germline ends. The CDR3 has 14 residues. The germline V gene has CDR1 SGHAT and CDR2 FQNNGV. The CDR3 nucleotides are TGTGCCAGCAGCCTCGGAGCAGGGACCTACGAGCAGTACTTC. Its translation is CASSLGAGTYEQYF. Filled out from reference TRBV11-2 and TRBJ2-7, the complete variable domain reads EAGVAQSPRYKIIEKRQSVAFWCNPISGHATLYWYQQILGQGPKLLIQFQNNGVVDDSQLPKDRFSAERLKGVDSTLKIQPAKLEDSAVYLCASSLGAGTYEQYFGPGTRLTVT.

This clone was counted once. The chain joins TRBV7-2 to TRBJ1-4, with 11 bases matching TRBD1. V shed 1 base, J shed 0 bases, and the junction held 4 bases outside the gene matches. In germline, CDR1 is SGHTA, CDR2 FQGNSA. The CDR3 runs to 18 residues. CDR3 DNA sequence: TGTGCCAGCAGCTTAGGGTGGGACAGGGGGACAACTAATGAAAAACTGTTTTTT. It translates to CASSLGWDRGTTNEKLFF.

This chain uses TRBV27 with TRBJ2-1, with 12 bases identical to TRBD2. The CDR3 totals 15 residues. In germline, CDR1 is MNHEY, CDR2 SMNVEV (reference sequence). The junction had 8 bases not matched to a gene; V was cut back by 5 bases and J by 9 bases. The CDR3: CASSPRLAGALEQFF. In DNA form, the CDR3 reads TGTGCCAGCAGTCCCCGACTAGCGGGAGCTCTTGAGCAGTTCTTC.

The CDR3 sequence is CATSREGTGVSEQYF. The CDR3 nucleotides read TGTGCCACCAGCAGAGAAGGGACAGGGGTTTCCGAGCAGTACTTC. The chain joins TRBV15 to TRBJ2-7; 10 bases are a match to TRBD1. The CDR3 sequence is 15 residues long. CDR1 and CDR2 from the germline V gene are LNHNV and YYDKDF (reference sequence). J lost 6 bases, V lost 0 bases, and 5 bases had no gene match. The variable domain in full, with the rest retrieved from reference TRBV15 and TRBJ2-7, is DAMVIQNPRYQVTQFGKPVTLSCSQTLNHNVMYWYQQKSSQAPKLLFHYYDKDFNNEADTPDNFQSRRPNTSFCFLDIRSPGLGDTAMYLCATSREGTGVSEQYFGPGTRLTVT.

The sample holds one count of this clone. This rearrangement joins TRBV7-9 to TRBJ1-2, with 9 bases matching TRBD1. Per germline, CDR1 SEHNR and CDR2 FQNEAQ (reference sequence). This CDR3 comprises 15 residues. Unmatched junction bases numbered 7, after V lost 1 base and J lost 7 bases. DNA for the CDR3: TGTGCCAGCAGCTTAGAGGGGACAGGGCAGCGTGGCTACACCTTC. Its translation: CASSLEGTGQRGYTF.

The V gene is TRBV30, the J gene TRBJ2-1; 9 bases fit TRBD2. The trim removed 4 bases at V and 8 bases at J, leaving 12 bases unmatched. This CDR3 contains 15 residues. CDR1 is GTSNPN, CDR2 SVGIG, per germline (reference sequence). CDR3 coding DNA: TGTGCCTGGATGGGCGGGACTAGCAATGGATATGAGCAGTTCTTC. Amino acids: CAWMGGTSNGYEQFF.

The gene calls are TRBV28 and TRBJ2-1; D possibly corresponds to TRBD1 (6 bases). Between the trimmed V and J ends, which lost 6 bases and 4 bases, there was a span of 13 bases. The CDR3 runs 14 residues. CDR1 and CDR2 from the germline V gene are MDHEN and SYDVKM. CDR3 sequence reads: CASSGQTYYNEQFF. CDR3 nucleotide sequence: TGTGCCAGCAGCGGACAGACGTATTACAATGAGCAGTTCTTC.

This chain uses TRBV14 with TRBJ2-2; D gene ambiguous. There are 16 residues in the CDR3. V was pared by 0 bases and J by 0 bases, with 8 bases between. Germline assignment: CDR1 SGHDN and CDR2 FVKESK. As DNA, the CDR3 is TGTGCCAGCAGCCAAGATCGGCTAGCGAACACCGGGGAGCTGTTTTTT. Its protein is CASSQDRLANTGELFF.

The rearrangement links TRBV7-8 to TRBJ1-2; D uncertain. CDR1 is SGHVS, CDR2 FQNEAQ, per germline. The CDR3 contains 14 residues. Between the trimmed V and J ends, which lost 4 bases and 7 bases, there was a span of 16 bases. The CDR3 region has the DNA TGTGCCAGCAGCTCGGGTCCCGGCCTTTTTGGCTACACCTTC. As protein: CASSSGPGLFGYTF. Based on the CDR3 plus reference TRBV7-8 and TRBJ1-2, the full variable domain is GAGVSQSPRYKVAKRGQDVALRCDPISGHVSLFWYQQALGQGPEFLTYFQNEAQLDKSGLPSDRFFAERPEGSVSTLKIQRTQQEDSAVYLCASSSGPGLFGYTFGSGTRLTVV.

Details on this clone: Other DNA sequences within the sample encode an identical CDR3. The rearrangement links TRBV4-3 to TRBJ1-6, with no clear D. The CDR3 covers 15 residues. The germline V gene encodes CDR1 LGHNA and CDR2 YSLEER. Trimming stripped 3 bases from V and 0 bases from J, with 6 bases between. CDR3 in DNA: TGCGCCAGCAGCCAGGAGAGCTCCTATAATTCACCCCTCCACTTT. Encoded protein: CASSQESSYNSPLHF.

Only a few counts were recorded for this clone. This chain links TRBV6-2 or TRBV6-3 with TRBJ2-2; 10 bases fit TRBD2. Per the germline V gene, CDR1 is MNHEY and CDR2 is SVGEGT. The CDR3 contains 15 residues. V gave up 5 bases and J gave up 4 bases; unmatched junction bases: 4. CDR3 sequence (DNA): TGTGCCAGCAGTCGAGCGGGAGGGATCACCGGGGAGCTGTTTTTT. Translating gives CASSRAGGITGELFF.

The chain has TRBV5-1 and TRBJ1-2, with D unclear. The CDR3 has 12 residues. Trimming shortened V by 4 bases and J by 8 bases, and 12 bases separated the two germline ends. Germline V gene lookup returns CDR1 SGHRS and CDR2 YFSETQ. The CDR3 bases are TGCGCCAGCAGCGAAACAGACCGGGGCTACACCTTC. Its protein product is CASSETDRGYTF.

This clone has just one count. This chain links TRBV4-2 with TRBJ1-5; D not resolved. Trimming took off 0 bases at V and 2 bases at J, with 11 bases between the two ends. This CDR3 region has 16 residues. CDR1 and CDR2 (germline): LGHNA, YNFKEQ. The CDR3 here is CASSQDPGTGNQPQHF. Here the CDR3 DNA reads TGTGCCAGCAGCCAAGATCCGGGTACGGGCAATCAGCCCCAGCATTTT.

This clone showed up just once. This chain links TRBV27 with TRBJ2-5, with TRBD2 matching over 10 bases. The CDR3 contains 16 residues. Looked up from germline, CDR1 is MNHEY and CDR2 is SMNVEV (reference sequence). V lost 0 bases to trimming and J lost 2 bases; unmatched junction nucleotides: 3. The CDR3 reads CASSLSGLAAQETQYF. CDR3 DNA sequence: TGTGCCAGCAGTTTATCCGGACTAGCGGCACAAGAGACCCAGTACTTC.

This chain uses TRBV12-3 or TRBV12-4 with TRBJ2-2; D remains ambiguous. The CDR3 extends over 13 amino acids. Trimming took off 3 bases at V and 1 base at J, with 3 bases between the two ends. This CDR3 is CASSLRNTGELFF. In nucleotides, the CDR3 is TGTGCCAGCAGTTTGAGGAACACCGGGGAGCTGTTTTTT.

As concerns this clone: The same CDR3 can be traced to other DNA sequences in this sample. This chain uses TRBV5-1 with TRBJ2-5; D ambiguous. Trimming left V 2 bases short and J 5 bases short, with 7 bases between. The CDR3 is 12 residues long. CDR1 and CDR2 (germline): SGHRS, YFSETQ. CDR3 residues: CASSLTGETQYF. CDR3 nucleotide sequence: TGCGCCAGCAGCTTAACGGGTGAGACCCAGTACTTC. The whole variable domain, remainder taken from reference TRBV5-1 and TRBJ2-5, is KAGVTQTPRYLIKTRGQQVTLSCSPISGHRSVSWYQQTPGQGLQFLFEYFSETQRNKGNFPGRFSGRQFSNSRSEMNVSTLELGDSALYLCASSLTGETQYFGPGTRLLVL.

The V and J genes are TRBV7-2 and TRBJ1-4; D ambiguous. Germline V CDR1 and CDR2: SGHTA, FQGNSA. The CDR3 sequence is 18 residues long. The ends were cut back, 0 bases at V and 4 bases at J, with 18 bases in the middle. The CDR3 spells CASSLARGTGRDNEKLFF. The DNA for the CDR3 is TGTGCCAGCAGCTTAGCGCGGGGAACGGGCAGAGATAATGAAAAACTGTTTTTT.

This clone was seen just once. The V and J genes are TRBV6-2 or TRBV6-3 and TRBJ2-2; 7 bases fit TRBD2. The CDR3 is 18 residues long. Germline V gene data show CDR1 as MNHEY and CDR2 as SVGEGT. V shed 4 bases and J 2 bases; nucleotides not matched to a gene: 13. CDR3 sequence (DNA): TGTGCCAGCAGTTTTAGCGGGTCGGGGTTGTATAACACCGGGGAGCTGTTTTTT. This translates into CASSFSGSGLYNTGELFF.

The rearrangement links TRBV15 to TRBJ1-5; D is ambiguous. Looked up from germline, CDR1 is LNHNV and CDR2 is YYDKDF (reference sequence). This CDR3 has 14 amino acids. V was clipped by 8 bases and J by 0 bases, with 11 bases between them. CDR3 region: CATQTEYSNQPQHF. DNA of the CDR3: TGTGCCACCCAGACGGAGTATAGCAATCAGCCCCAGCATTTT.

The V gene is TRBV6-5, the J gene TRBJ2-7, with D hard to call. Per germline, CDR1 MNHEY and CDR2 SVGAGI. V lost 0 bases and J 0 bases, leaving 6 bases between the germline ends. The CDR3 length is 14 residues. This chain's CDR3 is CASSYSTVSYEQYF. In DNA form, the CDR3 reads TGTGCCAGCAGTTACTCAACAGTCTCCTACGAGCAGTACTTC.

The chain recombines TRBV9 with TRBJ2-3; the D is unclear. Germline V gives CDR1 SGDLS, CDR2 YYNGEE. With 0 bases removed from V and 5 bases from J, the gap between germline ends came to 16 bases. This CDR3 region has 16 residues. CDR3 protein: CASSVAERLPVDTQYF. In DNA, the CDR3 is TGTGCCAGCAGCGTAGCCGAAAGACTTCCCGTAGATACGCAGTATTTT.